Presented here are 14 T cell receptor beta chains from one specimen sequenced in a study of shared T cell receptors in the human thymus. Using immunoSEQ multiplex PCR, the repertoire was profiled, and TCRdb retains in-frame clones only, with some absent. This sample has about 500,000 clones, with around 78% found just once. These data were also reused for a study on human thymus T cells.

Sequencing was carried out using thymocytes. These receptors all stem from a boy younger than two with a congenital heart defect.

This chain uses TRBV5-8 with TRBJ2-7; TRBD1 might be the D (5 bases). The germline gives CDR1 SGHTS, CDR2 YDEGEE. There are 14 residues in the CDR3. V dropped 4 bases and J dropped 2 bases, with 13 bases sitting between them. The CDR3 reads CASSGARDPYEQYF. The CDR3 DNA reads TGTGCCAGCAGCGGAGCCAGGGATCCCTACGAGCAGTACTTC.

The gene calls are TRBV19 and TRBJ1-4; 7 nucleotides line up with TRBD1. Per germline, CDR1 LNHDA and CDR2 SQIVND (reference sequence). The CDR3 loop spans 16 amino acids. V dropped 1 base and J dropped 2; count of bases not matched to a gene: 4. CDR3 loop: CASSIALQGTNEKLFF. The DNA for the CDR3 is TGTGCCAGTAGTATAGCCCTACAGGGGACTAATGAAAAACTGTTTTTT.

The V gene is TRBV29-1, the J gene TRBJ2-7; D might be TRBD1 (6 bases). Trimming took 2 bases from V and 9 from J, leaving 17 bases between them. The CDR3 runs to 13 residues. Germline CDR1 SQVTM, CDR2 ANQGSEA. CDR3 nucleotide sequence: TGCAGCGTTGAAAAGGGGGTTGGGGCCCTGCAGTACTTC. Protein product: CSVEKGVGALQYF.

The chain links TRBV27 to TRBJ2-3; D remains unclear. V was cut by 6 bases and J by 2 bases, with 3 bases left in between. The CDR3 runs to 11 residues. Germline V CDR1 and CDR2: MNHEY, SMNVEV (reference sequence). This CDR3 reads CASRLTDTQYF. The CDR3 bases are TGTGCCAGCAGACTCACAGATACGCAGTATTTT.

The chain links TRBV2 to TRBJ2-7; 12 bases align to TRBD1. With 7 bases clipped from V and 5 bases from J, the junction kept 6 bases outside the gene matches. The germline V gene has CDR1 SNHLY and CDR2 FYNNEI. The CDR3 covers 14 residues. The CDR3 coding sequence is TGTGCCAGCATAGCCGGGACAGGGGGCGACGAGCAGTACTTC. It codes for CASIAGTGGDEQYF.

The rearrangement uses TRBV6-5 and TRBJ2-5; no clear D. Germline CDR1 reads MNHEY; CDR2 reads SVGAGI. The CDR3 extends over 12 amino acids. Deletions cut 5 bases from V and 4 bases from J, with 8 bases between. The CDR3 is CASSPGTETQYF. The CDR3 coding sequence is TGTGCCAGCAGTCCCGGTACAGAGACCCAGTACTTC.

The chain recombines TRBV7-9 with TRBJ2-1; 8 bases agree with TRBD2. The length of the CDR3 is 17 residues. Germline V gene lookup returns CDR1 SEHNR and CDR2 FQNEAQ (reference sequence). The ends lost 2 bases at V and 0 bases at J; junction bases unmatched: 6. CDR3 DNA sequence: TGTGCCAGCAGCTTAAGGGTAGCGGGGACCTCCTACAATGAGCAGTTCTTC. It specifies CASSLRVAGTSYNEQFF. The full variable domain, completed using reference TRBV7-9 and TRBJ2-1, is DTGVSQNPRHKITKRGQNVTFRCDPISEHNRLYWYRQTLGQGPEFLTYFQNEAQLEKSRLLSDRFSAERPKGSFSTLEIQRTEQGDSAMYLCASSLRVAGTSYNEQFFGPGTRLTVL.

In DNA form, the CDR3 reads TGTGCCAGCAGCCAACCCCTAGCGGAGGGGGGGGATACGCAGTATTTT. This gives the protein CASSQPLAEGGDTQYF. The chain has TRBV4-2 and TRBJ2-3; tentative D call: TRBD2 (7 bases). The CDR3 loop spans 16 amino acids. CDR1 and CDR2 (germline): LGHNA, YNFKEQ. V lost 2 bases and J 6 bases, leaving 18 bases between the germline ends.

This chain connects TRBV5-8 to TRBJ2-1; D remains ambiguous. The V end was cut by 4 bases, the J end by 3 bases, with 14 bases between. Germline lookup yields CDR1 SGHTS and CDR2 YDEGEE. The CDR3 is 15 residues long. The DNA of the CDR3 is TGTGCCAGCAGCCCCCCTCGGGTGTTCTACAATGAGCAGTTCTTC. Amino acids: CASSPPRVFYNEQFF.

The rearrangement links TRBV12-5 to TRBJ2-5; D is undetermined. The V and J ends lost 0 bases and 2 bases respectively, with 13 bases between them. Germline V gives CDR1 LGHNT, CDR2 FRNRAP. The CDR3 sequence is 16 residues long. The CDR3, as DNA: TGTGCTAGTGGTTTGGTAGAGGCTCGGATGCAAGAGACCCAGTACTTC. It encodes CASGLVEARMQETQYF. The full variable domain, completed using reference TRBV12-5 and TRBJ2-5, is DARVTQTPRHKVTEMGQEVTMRCQPILGHNTVFWYRQTMMQGLELLAYFRNRAPLDDSGMPKDRFSAEMPDATLATLKIQPSEPRDSAVYFCASGLVEARMQETQYFGPGTRLLVL.

The CDR3 loop reads CASSTGGDNQPQHF. The CDR3 DNA follows: TGCGCCAGCAGTACAGGGGGCGATAATCAGCCCCAGCATTTT. The chain joins TRBV10-1 to TRBJ1-5, with 9 bases fitting TRBD1. Germline assignment: CDR1 WNHNN and CDR2 SYGVQD (reference sequence). This CDR3 contains 14 residues. With V trimmed by 5 bases and J by 4 bases, 3 bases remained unmatched.

This clone was counted between two and nine times. The chain employs TRBV19 and TRBJ2-4; a possible D gene is TRBD2 (5 bases). Germline V lookup: CDR1 LNHDA, CDR2 SQIVND (reference sequence). The ends were cut back, 0 bases at V and 0 bases at J, with 12 bases in the middle. This CDR3 has 17 residues. The CDR3 loop reads CASSIEYSGLAKNIQYF. CDR3 DNA sequence: TGTGCCAGTAGTATAGAGTATTCGGGGTTAGCCAAAAACATTCAGTACTTC.

V and J are TRBV2 and TRBJ2-3; 9 bases are shared with TRBD2. V lost 8 bases, J lost 4 bases, and 10 bases stayed unmatched. CDR1 is SNHLY, CDR2 FYNNEI, per germline. There are 15 residues in the CDR3. CDR3 protein: CASGGLAGGADTQYF. In nucleotides, the CDR3 is TGTGCCAGCGGGGGGTTGGCGGGAGGGGCAGATACGCAGTATTTT.

The J gene is TRBJ2-7, the V gene TRBV30; 11 bases line up with TRBD2. Trimming cost V 1 base and J 3 bases; bases outside gene matches: 2. The CDR3 loop spans 14 amino acids. The germline V gene has CDR1 GTSNPN and CDR2 SVGIG (reference sequence). CDR3: CAWSGLAGIYEQYF. CDR3 in DNA: TGTGCCTGGAGTGGACTAGCGGGAATCTACGAGCAGTACTTC. The full variable domain, in which reference TRBV30 and TRBJ2-7 provide the parts outside the CDR3, is SQTIHQWPATLVQPVGSPLSLECTVEGTSNPNLYWYRQAAGRGLQLLFYSVGIGQISSEVPQNLSASRPQDRQFILSSKKLLLSDSGFYLCAWSGLAGIYEQYFGPGTRLTVT.